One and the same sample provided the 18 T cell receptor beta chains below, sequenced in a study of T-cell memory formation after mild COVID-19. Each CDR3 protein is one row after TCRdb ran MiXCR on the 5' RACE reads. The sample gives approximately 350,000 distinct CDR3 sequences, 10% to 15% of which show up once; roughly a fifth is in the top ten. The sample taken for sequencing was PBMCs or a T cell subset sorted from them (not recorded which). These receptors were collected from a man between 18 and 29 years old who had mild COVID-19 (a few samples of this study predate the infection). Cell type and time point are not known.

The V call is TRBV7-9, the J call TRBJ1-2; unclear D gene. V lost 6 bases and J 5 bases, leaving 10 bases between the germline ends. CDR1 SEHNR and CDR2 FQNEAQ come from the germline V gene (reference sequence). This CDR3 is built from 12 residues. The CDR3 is CASSGGSYGYTF. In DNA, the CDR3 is TGTGCCAGCAGTGGCGGGAGTTATGGCTACACCTTC. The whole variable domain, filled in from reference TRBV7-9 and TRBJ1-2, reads DTGVSQNPRHKITKRGQNVTFRCDPISEHNRLYWYRQTLGQGPEFLTYFQNEAQLEKSRLLSDRFSAERPKGSFSTLEIQRTEQGDSAMYLCASSGGSYGYTFGSGTRLTVV.

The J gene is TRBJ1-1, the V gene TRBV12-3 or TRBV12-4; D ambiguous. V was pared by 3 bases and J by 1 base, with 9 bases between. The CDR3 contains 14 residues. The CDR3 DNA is TGTGCCAGCAGTTTCCCTCCAGGGAACACTGAAGCTTTCTTT. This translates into CASSFPPGNTEAFF.

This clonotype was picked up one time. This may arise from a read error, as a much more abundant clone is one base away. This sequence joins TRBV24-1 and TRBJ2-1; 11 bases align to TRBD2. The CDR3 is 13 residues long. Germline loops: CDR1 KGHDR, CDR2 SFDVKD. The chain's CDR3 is CATMSSGGNGQFF. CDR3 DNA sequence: TGTGCCACCATGTCTAGCGGGGGGAATGGGCAGTTCTTC.

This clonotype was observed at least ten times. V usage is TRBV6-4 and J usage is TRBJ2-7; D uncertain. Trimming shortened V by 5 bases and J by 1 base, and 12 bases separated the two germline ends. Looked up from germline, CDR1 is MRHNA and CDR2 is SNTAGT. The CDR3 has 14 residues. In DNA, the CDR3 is TGTGCCAGCAGTCCCCTTACTCTGTCCTACGAGCAGTACTTC. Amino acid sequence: CASSPLTLSYEQYF.

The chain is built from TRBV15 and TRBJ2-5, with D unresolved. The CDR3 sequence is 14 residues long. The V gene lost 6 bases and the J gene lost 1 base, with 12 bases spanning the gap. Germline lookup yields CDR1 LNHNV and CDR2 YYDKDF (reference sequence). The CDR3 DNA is TGTGCCACCAGTCGACCGTTAGGCCAAGAGACCCAGTACTTC. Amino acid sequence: CATSRPLGQETQYF.

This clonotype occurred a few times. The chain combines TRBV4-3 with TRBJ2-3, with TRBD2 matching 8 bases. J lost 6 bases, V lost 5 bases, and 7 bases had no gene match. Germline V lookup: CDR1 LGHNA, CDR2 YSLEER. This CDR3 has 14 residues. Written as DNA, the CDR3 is TGCGCCAGCAGCAAAGCACGGGGGGGGGATACGCAGTATTTT. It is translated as CASSKARGGDTQYF.

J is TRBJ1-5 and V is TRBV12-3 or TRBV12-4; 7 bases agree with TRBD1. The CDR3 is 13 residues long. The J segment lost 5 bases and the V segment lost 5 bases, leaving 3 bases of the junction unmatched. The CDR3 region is CASSGDRDQPQHF. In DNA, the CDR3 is TGTGCCAGCAGTGGAGACAGGGATCAGCCCCAGCATTTT.

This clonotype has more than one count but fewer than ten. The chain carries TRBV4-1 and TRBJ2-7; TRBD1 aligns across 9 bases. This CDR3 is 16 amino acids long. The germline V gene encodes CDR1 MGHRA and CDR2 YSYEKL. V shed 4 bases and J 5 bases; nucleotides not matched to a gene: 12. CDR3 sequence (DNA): TGCGCCAGCAGCCTCACTGTCGGGACAGGGATGCACGAGCAGTACTTC. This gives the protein CASSLTVGTGMHEQYF.

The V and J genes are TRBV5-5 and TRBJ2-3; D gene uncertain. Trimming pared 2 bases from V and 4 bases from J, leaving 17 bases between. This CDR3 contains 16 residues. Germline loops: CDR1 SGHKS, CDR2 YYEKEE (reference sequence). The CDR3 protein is CASSFGLDLLSDTQYF. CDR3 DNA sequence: TGTGCCAGCAGCTTCGGATTAGATCTCCTCTCAGATACGCAGTATTTT.

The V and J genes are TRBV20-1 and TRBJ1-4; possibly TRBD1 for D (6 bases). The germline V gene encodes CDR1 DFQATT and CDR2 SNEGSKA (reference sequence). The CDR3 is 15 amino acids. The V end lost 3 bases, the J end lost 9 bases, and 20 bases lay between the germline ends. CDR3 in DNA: TGCAGTGCTAGTTCCGAAGGGGGAAGACAAAAAAAACTGTTTTTT. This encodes CSASSEGGRQKKLFF.

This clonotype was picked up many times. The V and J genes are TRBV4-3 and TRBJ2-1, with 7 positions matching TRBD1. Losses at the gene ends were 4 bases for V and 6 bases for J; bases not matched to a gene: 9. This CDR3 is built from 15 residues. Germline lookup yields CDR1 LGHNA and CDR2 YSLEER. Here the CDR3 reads CASSRSLRDSNEQFF. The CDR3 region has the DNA TGCGCCAGCAGCCGGAGTCTCCGGGACAGCAATGAGCAGTTCTTC.

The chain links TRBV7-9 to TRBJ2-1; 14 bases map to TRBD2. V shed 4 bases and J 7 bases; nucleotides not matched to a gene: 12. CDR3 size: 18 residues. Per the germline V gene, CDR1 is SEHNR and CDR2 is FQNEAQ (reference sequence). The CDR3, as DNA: TGTGCCAGCAGCTCCCCGACTAGCGGGGGGGACTTGTGGAATGAGCAGTTCTTC. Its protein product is CASSSPTSGGDLWNEQFF.

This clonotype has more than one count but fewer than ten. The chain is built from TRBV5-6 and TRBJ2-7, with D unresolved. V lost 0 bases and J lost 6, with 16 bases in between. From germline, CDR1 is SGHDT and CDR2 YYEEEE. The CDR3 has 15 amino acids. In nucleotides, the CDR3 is TGTGCCAGCAGCTTGGCCCGTCAGTGGGTCGTCGAGCAGTACGTC. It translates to CASSLARQWVVEQYV.

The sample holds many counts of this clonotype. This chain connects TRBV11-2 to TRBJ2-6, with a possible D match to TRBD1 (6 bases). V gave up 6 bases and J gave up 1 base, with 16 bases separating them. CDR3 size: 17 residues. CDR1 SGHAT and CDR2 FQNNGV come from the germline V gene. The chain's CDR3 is CASRRLSRGSGANVLTF. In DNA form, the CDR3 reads TGTGCCAGCAGACGACTTAGCAGGGGTTCTGGGGCCAACGTCCTGACTTTC.

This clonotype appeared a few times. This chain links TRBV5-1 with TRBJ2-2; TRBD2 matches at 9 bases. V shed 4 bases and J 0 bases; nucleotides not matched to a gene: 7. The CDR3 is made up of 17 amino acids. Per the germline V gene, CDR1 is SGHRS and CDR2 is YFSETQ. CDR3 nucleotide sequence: TGCGCCAGCAGCCCCAGGACTAGCGAGCCGAACACCGGGGAGCTGTTTTTT. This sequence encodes CASSPRTSEPNTGELFF.

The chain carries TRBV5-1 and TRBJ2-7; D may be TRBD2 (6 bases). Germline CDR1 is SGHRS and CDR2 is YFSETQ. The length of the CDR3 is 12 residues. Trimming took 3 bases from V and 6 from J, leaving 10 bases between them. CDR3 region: CASSSTRGEQYF. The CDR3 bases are TGCGCCAGCAGCTCGACGCGGGGCGAGCAGTACTTC.

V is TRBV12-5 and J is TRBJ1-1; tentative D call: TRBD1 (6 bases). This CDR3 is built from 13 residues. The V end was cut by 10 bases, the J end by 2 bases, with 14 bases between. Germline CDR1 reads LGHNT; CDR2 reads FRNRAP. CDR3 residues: CATSDSPNTEAFF. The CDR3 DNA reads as TGTGCTACCTCGGACAGCCCCAACACTGAAGCTTTCTTT.

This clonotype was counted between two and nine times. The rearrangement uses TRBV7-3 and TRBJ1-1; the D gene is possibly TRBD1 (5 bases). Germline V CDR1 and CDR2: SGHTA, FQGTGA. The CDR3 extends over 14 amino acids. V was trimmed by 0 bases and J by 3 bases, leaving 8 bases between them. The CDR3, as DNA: TGTGCCAGCAGCTTAACGGTGGGGGACACTGAAGCTTTCTTT. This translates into CASSLTVGDTEAFF. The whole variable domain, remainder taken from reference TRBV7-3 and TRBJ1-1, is GAGVSQTPSNKVTEKGKYVELRCDPISGHTALYWYRQSLGQGPEFLIYFQGTGAADDSGLPNDRFFAVRPEGSVSTLKIQRTERGDSAVYLCASSLTVGDTEAFFGQGTRLTVV.